A selection of T cell receptor beta chains follows, all from one sample in a study of T cells in Graves' hyperthyroidism and ophthalmopathy. One entry per CDR3 protein results from TCRdb running MiXCR on the multiplex PCR reads. The top ten hold approximately 28% of the sample, which has about 180,000 distinct CDR3 sequences, about a sixth seen once. Sequencing was performed on blood. All receptors derive from a woman aged 50 to 65 with Graves' hyperthyroidism. Both conserved end residues are part of each CDR3. D genes are given only for firm matches. Only some rows state a clone size, as once, few, many or a class for expanded clones.

cdr3_aa cdr3_nt j_call clone_size d_call v_call
CASSPQGHDEQFF TGTGCCAGCAGCCCCCAGGGCCACGATGAGCAGTTCTTC TRBJ2-1 many . TRBV11-3
CASSKGTTSGAPGETQYF TGTGCCAGCAGTAAGGGAACTACTAGCGGGGCCCCGGGGGAGACCCAGTACTTC TRBJ2-5 . TRBD2 TRBV6-2/TRBV6-3
CSVGTSVEAFF TGCAGCGTTGGGACGTCGGTTGAAGCTTTCTTT TRBJ1-1 many . TRBV29-1
CARDPVNTEAFF TGTGCCAGAGATCCGGTGAACACTGAAGCTTTCTTT TRBJ1-1 . . TRBV2
CASSSPGGAGFVYEQYF TGTGCCAGCAGTTCCCCCGGGGGAGCGGGCTTCGTCTACGAGCAGTACTTC TRBJ2-7 . . TRBV28
CASTLFRGLTGNTIYF TGTGCCAGTACCCTATTCAGGGGATTAACTGGAAACACCATATATTTT TRBJ1-3 many . TRBV19
CASSLRVETSNTGELFF TGTGCCAGCAGCTTAAGGGTTGAGACATCAAACACCGGGGAGCTGTTTTTT TRBJ2-2 many . TRBV11-2
CASSQPGTGIYNEQFF TGTGCCAGCAGCCAACCCGGGACAGGGATCTACAATGAGCAGTTCTTC TRBJ2-1 many TRBD1 TRBV3-1
CASSLGDSTAFLYEQYF TGTGCCAGCAGCTTAGGGGACAGTACGGCCTTTCTTTACGAGCAGTACTTC TRBJ2-7 . TRBD1 TRBV11-2
CATSDRNSPLHF TGTGCCACCAGTGATCGTAATTCACCCCTCCACTTT TRBJ1-6 many . TRBV24-1
CASSPNRGYEQYF TGTGCCAGCTCACCAAACAGGGGTTACGAGCAGTACTTC TRBJ2-7 few TRBD1 TRBV18
CASSPLGVTQYF TGTGCCAGCTCACCACTGGGGGTTACGCAGTATTTT TRBJ2-3 few . TRBV18
CASSLDRAEAFF TGTGCCAGCAGTTTGGACAGGGCGGAAGCTTTCTTT TRBJ1-1 many TRBD1 TRBV28
CASSVVGDTEAFF TGTGCCAGCAGCGTAGTAGGGGACACTGAAGCTTTCTTT TRBJ1-1 many . TRBV9
CASSARTGITDTQYF TGTGCCAGCAGTGCTCGGACAGGGATTACAGATACGCAGTATTTT TRBJ2-3 many TRBD1 TRBV6-1
CSADGQGAINYGYTF TGCAGCGCCGACGGACAGGGGGCAATCAACTATGGCTACACCTTC TRBJ1-2 many TRBD1 TRBV29-1
CATRDRGTDNQPQHF TGTGCCACCCGAGACAGGGGGACGGACAATCAGCCCCAGCATTTT TRBJ1-5 many TRBD1 TRBV10-3
CASSPQGAYGELFF TGTGCCAGCAGTCCCCAGGGGGCGTACGGGGAGCTGTTTTTT TRBJ2-2 many TRBD1 TRBV12-3/TRBV12-4
CASSLGLRSANTEAFF TGTGCCAGCAGCTTAGGTCTAAGGTCAGCGAACACTGAAGCTTTCTTT TRBJ1-1 many . TRBV11-2
CASRRGRQSNQPQHF TGTGCCAGCAGGAGAGGGAGACAGTCCAATCAGCCCCAGCATTTT TRBJ1-5 many . TRBV27
CASSPQDRGENEQYF TGTGCCAGCAGCCCCCAGGACAGGGGAGAGAACGAGCAGTACTTC TRBJ2-7 many TRBD1 TRBV27
CASSEIVRGGESLSYEQYF TGTGCCAGCAGTGAAATTGTAAGGGGGGGCGAAAGCCTCTCCTACGAGCAGTACTTC TRBJ2-7 many . TRBV25-1
CASTAPPPILSHYGYTF TGTGCCAGCACCGCGCCCCCACCGATATTGTCCCACTATGGCTACACCTTC TRBJ1-2 many . TRBV9
CASSLAVGMNTEAFF TGTGCCAGCAGCTTAGCGGTAGGGATGAACACTGAAGCTTTCTTT TRBJ1-1 many . TRBV7-9
CASSLEGGGYTQYF TGTGCCAGCAGCCTCGAGGGCGGGGGTTATACGCAGTATTTT TRBJ2-3 many TRBD2 TRBV7-2
CASSFTGTRVSYNEQFF TGTGCCAGCAGCTTCACCGGGACTAGGGTATCCTACAATGAGCAGTTCTTC TRBJ2-1 many TRBD2 TRBV7-3
CASSSHRGRTDTQYF TGTGCCAGTAGTTCCCACAGGGGGCGGACAGATACGCAGTATTTT TRBJ2-3 many TRBD1 TRBV19
CATSGLRTGSTEAFF TGTGCCACCAGCGGATTGCGGACAGGGAGCACTGAAGCTTTCTTT TRBJ1-1 many TRBD1 TRBV15
CASSLDTLRGAEAFF TGTGCCAGCAGCTTGGACACCCTTAGAGGGGCTGAAGCTTTCTTT TRBJ1-1 few . TRBV5-6
CASRDLVSGQRETQYF TGTGCCAGCAGGGATCTAGTCTCGGGACAGCGAGAGACCCAGTACTTC TRBJ2-5 many TRBD1 TRBV28
CASSWVGTGGSYEQYF TGCGCCAGCAGCTGGGTGGGAACAGGGGGATCCTACGAGCAGTACTTC TRBJ2-7 many TRBD1 TRBV5-1